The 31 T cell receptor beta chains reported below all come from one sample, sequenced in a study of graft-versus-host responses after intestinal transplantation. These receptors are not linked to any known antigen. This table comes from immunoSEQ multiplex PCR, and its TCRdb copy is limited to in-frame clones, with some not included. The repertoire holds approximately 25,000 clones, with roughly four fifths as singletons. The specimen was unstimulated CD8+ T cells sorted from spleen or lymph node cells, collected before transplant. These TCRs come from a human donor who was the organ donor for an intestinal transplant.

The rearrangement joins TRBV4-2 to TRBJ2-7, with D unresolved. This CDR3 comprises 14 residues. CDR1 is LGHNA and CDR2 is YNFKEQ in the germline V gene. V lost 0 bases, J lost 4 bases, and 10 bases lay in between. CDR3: CASSQDRLGYEQYF. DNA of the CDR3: TGTGCCAGCAGCCAAGATCGATTAGGATACGAGCAGTACTTC.

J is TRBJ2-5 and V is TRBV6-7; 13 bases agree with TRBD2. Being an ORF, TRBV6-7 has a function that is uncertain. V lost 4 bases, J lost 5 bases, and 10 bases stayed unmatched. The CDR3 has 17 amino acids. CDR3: CASSSPEATSGGETQYF. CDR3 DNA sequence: TGTGCCAGCAGTTCCCCCGAAGCGACTAGCGGGGGGGAGACCCAGTACTTC.

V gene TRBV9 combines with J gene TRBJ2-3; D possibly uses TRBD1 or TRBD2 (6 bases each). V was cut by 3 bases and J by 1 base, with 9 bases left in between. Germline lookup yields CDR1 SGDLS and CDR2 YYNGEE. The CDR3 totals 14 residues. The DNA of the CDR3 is TGTGCCAGCAGCGGGGGGGCCGGCACAGATACGCAGTATTTT. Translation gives CASSGGAGTDTQYF.

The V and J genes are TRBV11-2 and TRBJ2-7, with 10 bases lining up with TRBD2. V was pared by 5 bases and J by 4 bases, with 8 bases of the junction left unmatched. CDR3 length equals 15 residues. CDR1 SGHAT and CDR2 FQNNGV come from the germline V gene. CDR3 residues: CASSPEPSGSYEQYF. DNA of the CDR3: TGTGCCAGCAGCCCGGAACCTAGCGGGAGTTACGAGCAGTACTTC.

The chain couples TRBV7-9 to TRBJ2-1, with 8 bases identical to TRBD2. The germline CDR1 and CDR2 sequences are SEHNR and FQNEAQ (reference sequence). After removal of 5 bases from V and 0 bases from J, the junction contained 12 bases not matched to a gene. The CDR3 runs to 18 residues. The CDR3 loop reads CASSDYVGRGGSYNEQFF. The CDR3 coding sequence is TGTGCCAGCAGCGATTATGTAGGACGGGGGGGCTCCTACAATGAGCAGTTCTTC.

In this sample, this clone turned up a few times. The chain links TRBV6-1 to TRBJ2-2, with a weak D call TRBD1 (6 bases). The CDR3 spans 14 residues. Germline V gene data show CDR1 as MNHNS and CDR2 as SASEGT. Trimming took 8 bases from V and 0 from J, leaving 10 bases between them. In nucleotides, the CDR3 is TGTGCCAGCGGCACAGGGCCGAACACCGGGGAGCTGTTTTTT. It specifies CASGTGPNTGELFF.

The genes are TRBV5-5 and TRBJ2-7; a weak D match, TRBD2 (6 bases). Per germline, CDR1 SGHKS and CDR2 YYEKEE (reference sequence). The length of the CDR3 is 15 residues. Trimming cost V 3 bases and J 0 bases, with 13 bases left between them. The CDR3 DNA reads TGTGCCAGCAGCTCAGCGGGCCCGAGCTCCTACGAGCAGTACTTC. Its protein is CASSSAGPSSYEQYF.

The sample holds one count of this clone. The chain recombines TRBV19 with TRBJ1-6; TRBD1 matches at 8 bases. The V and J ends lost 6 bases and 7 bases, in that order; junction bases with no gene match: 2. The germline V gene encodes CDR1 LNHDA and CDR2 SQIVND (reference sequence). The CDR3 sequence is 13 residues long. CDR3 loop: CASSWTGNSPLHF. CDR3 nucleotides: TGTGCCAGTAGCTGGACAGGGAATTCACCCCTCCACTTT.

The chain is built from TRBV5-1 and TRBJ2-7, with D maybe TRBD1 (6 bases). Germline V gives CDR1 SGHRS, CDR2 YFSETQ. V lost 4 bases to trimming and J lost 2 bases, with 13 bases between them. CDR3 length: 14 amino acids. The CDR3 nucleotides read TGCGCCAGCAGCGTGAGCAGGGGCCCCTACGAGCAGTACTTC. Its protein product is CASSVSRGPYEQYF.

The CDR3 nucleotides read TGCAGTGCTGATAGGAGGCCCATTCAGTACTTC. It codes for CSADRRPIQYF. The chain combines TRBV20-1 with TRBJ2-4, with D possibly being TRBD2 (5 bases). This CDR3 comprises 11 residues. CDR1 is DFQATT, CDR2 SNEGSKA, per germline (reference sequence). Trimming pared 5 bases from V and 9 bases from J, leaving 11 bases between.

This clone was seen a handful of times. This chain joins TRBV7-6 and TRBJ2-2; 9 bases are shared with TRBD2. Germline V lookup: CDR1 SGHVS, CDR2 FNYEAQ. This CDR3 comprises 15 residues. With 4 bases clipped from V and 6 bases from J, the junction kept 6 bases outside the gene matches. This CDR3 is CASSYSGSGSGELFF. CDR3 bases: TGTGCCAGCAGCTATAGCGGGAGCGGTTCCGGGGAGCTGTTTTTT.

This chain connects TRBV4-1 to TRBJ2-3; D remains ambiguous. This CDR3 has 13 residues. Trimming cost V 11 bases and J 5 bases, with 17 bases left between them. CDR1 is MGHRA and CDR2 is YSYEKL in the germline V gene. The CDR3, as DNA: TGCGCCCCCCAAAGAGCTACTAAAGATACGCAGTATTTT. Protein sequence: CAPQRATKDTQYF.

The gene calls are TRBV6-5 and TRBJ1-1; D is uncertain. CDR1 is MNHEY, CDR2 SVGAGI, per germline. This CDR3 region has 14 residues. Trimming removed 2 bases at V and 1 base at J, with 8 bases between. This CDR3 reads CASSYTAGNTEAFF. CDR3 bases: TGTGCCAGCAGTTACACGGCAGGGAACACTGAAGCTTTCTTT.

CDR3 in amino acids: CASSQDDSPYQPQHF. The CDR3 DNA sequence: TGCGCCAGCAGCCAAGATGACAGTCCCTATCAGCCCCAGCATTTT. The V and J genes are TRBV4-3 and TRBJ1-5; D may be TRBD1 (5 bases). The CDR3 is 15 amino acids. Trimming stripped 0 bases from V and 5 bases from J, with 11 bases between. Germline assignment: CDR1 LGHNA and CDR2 YSLEER.

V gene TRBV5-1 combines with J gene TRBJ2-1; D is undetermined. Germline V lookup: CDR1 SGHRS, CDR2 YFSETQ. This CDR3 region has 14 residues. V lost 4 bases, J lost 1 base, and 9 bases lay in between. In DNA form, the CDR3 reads TGCGCCAGCAGCCCAGGTCGGTCCTACAATGAGCAGTTCTTC. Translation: CASSPGRSYNEQFF.

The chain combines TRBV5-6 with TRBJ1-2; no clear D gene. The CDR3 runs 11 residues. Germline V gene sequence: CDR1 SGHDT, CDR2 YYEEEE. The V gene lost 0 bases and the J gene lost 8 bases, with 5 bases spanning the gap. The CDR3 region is CASSLARGYTF. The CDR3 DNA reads TGTGCCAGCAGCTTGGCCAGGGGCTACACCTTC.

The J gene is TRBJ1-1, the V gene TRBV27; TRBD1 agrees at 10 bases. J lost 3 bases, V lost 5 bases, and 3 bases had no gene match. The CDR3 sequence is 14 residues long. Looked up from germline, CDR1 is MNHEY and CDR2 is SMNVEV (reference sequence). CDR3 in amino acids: CASSEDRGDTEAFF. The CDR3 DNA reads TGTGCCAGCAGTGAGGACAGGGGGGACACTGAAGCTTTCTTT.

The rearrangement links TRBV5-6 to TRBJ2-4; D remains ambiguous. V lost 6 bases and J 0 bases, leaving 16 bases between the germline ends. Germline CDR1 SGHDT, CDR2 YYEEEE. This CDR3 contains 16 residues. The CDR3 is CASTRWAELAKNIQYF. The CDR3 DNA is TGTGCCAGCACCCGATGGGCGGAACTAGCCAAAAACATTCAGTACTTC.

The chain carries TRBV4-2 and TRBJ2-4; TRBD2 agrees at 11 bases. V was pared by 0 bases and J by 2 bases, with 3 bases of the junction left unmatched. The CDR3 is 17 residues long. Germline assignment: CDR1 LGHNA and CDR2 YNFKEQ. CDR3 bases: TGTGCCAGCAGCCAAGACGCTAGCGGGAGGACCAAAAACATTCAGTACTTC. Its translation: CASSQDASGRTKNIQYF.

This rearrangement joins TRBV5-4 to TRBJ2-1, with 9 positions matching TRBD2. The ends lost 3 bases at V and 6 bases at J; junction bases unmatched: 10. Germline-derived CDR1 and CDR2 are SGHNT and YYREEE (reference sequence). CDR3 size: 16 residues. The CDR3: CASSWGSSGSSNEQFF. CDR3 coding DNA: TGTGCCAGCAGCTGGGGTAGTAGCGGGAGCTCCAATGAGCAGTTCTTC. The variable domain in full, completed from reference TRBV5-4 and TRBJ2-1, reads ETGVTQSPTHLIKTRGQQVTLRCSSQSGHNTVSWYQQALGQGPQFIFQYYREEENGRGNFPPRFSGLQFPNYSSELNVNALELDDSALYLCASSWGSSGSSNEQFFGPGTRLTVL.

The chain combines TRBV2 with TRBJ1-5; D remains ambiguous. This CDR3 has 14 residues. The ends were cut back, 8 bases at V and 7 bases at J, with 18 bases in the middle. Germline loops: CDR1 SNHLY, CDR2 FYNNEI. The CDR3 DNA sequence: TGTGCCAGCGGGCCGGACTCCTCATGGCAGCCCCAGCATTTT. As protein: CASGPDSSWQPQHF.

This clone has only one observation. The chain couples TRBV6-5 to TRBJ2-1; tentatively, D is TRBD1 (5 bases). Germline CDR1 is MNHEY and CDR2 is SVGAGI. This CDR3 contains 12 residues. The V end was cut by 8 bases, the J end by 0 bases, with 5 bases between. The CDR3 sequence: CASGASYNEQFF. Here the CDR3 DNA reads TGTGCCAGCGGGGCCTCCTACAATGAGCAGTTCTTC.

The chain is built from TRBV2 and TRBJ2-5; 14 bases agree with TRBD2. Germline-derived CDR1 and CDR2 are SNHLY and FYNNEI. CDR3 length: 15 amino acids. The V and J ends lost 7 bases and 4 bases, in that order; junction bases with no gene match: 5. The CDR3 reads CASKTSGGAGETQYF. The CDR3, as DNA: TGTGCCAGCAAGACTAGCGGGGGGGCGGGAGAGACCCAGTACTTC. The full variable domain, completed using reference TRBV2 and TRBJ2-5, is EPEVTQTPSHQVTQMGQEVILRCVPISNHLYFYWYRQILGQKVEFLVSFYNNEISEKSEIFDDQFSVERPDGSNFTLKIRSTKLEDSAMYFCASKTSGGAGETQYFGPGTRLLVL.

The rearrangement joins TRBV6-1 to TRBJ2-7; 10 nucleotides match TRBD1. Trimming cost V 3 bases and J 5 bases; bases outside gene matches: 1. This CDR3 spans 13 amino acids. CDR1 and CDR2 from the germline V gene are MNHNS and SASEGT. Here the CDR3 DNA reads TGTGCCAGCAGTGAGACAGGGGGCCACGAGCAGTACTTC. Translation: CASSETGGHEQYF.

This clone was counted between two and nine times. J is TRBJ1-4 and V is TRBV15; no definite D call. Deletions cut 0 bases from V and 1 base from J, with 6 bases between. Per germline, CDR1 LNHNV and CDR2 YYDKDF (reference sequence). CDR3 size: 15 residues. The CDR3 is CATSRDGETNEKLFF. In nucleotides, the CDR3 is TGTGCCACCAGCAGAGATGGGGAAACTAATGAAAAACTGTTTTTT.

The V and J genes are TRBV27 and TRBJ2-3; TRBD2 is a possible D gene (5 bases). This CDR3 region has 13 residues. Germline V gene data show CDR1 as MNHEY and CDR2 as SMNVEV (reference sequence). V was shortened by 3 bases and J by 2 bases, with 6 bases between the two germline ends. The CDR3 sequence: CASSLTNTDTQYF. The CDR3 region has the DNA TGTGCCAGCAGTTTGACTAACACAGATACGCAGTATTTT.

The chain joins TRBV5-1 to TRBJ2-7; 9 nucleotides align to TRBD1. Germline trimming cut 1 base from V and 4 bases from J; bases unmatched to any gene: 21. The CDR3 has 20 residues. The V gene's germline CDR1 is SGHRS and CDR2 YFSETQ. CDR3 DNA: TGCGCCAGCAGCTTGCGGCCTCAGGGGGGGCCGGGACAGGGTCAATACGAGCAGTACTTC. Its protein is CASSLRPQGGPGQGQYEQYF.

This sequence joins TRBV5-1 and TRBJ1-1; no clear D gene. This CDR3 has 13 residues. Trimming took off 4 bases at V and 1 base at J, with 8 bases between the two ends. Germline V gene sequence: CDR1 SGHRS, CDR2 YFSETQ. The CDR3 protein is CASSPAQNTEAFF. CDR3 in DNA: TGCGCCAGCAGCCCCGCACAGAACACTGAAGCTTTCTTT.

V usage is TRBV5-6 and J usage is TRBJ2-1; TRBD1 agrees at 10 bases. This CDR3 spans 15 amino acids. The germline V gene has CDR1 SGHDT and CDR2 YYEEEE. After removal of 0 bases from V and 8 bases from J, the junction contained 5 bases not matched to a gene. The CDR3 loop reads CASSLGDRGIDEQFF. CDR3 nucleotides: TGTGCCAGCAGCTTGGGGGACAGGGGAATCGATGAGCAGTTCTTC.

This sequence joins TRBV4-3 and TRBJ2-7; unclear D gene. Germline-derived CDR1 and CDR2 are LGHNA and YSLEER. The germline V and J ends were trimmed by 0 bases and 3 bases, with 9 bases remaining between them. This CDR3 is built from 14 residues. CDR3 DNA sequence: TGCGCCAGCAGCCAAGATTGGAGCAGCTACGAGCAGTACTTC. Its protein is CASSQDWSSYEQYF.

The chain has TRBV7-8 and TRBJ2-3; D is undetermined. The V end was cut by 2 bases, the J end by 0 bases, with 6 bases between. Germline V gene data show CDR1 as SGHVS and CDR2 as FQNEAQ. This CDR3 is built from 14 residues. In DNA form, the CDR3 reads TGTGCCAGCAGCTTATCAAAAAGCACAGATACGCAGTATTTT. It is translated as CASSLSKSTDTQYF.